The 22 T cell receptor beta chains listed next were all sequenced from one sample in a study of blood T cells in healthy people across ages. PCR was performed a second time for about 7 to 11 cycles using a sample-barcoded 5' primer and a J-beta primer mix. TCRdb called the 5' RACE reads again in MiXCR, with one record for every CDR3 protein. The table has more than 650,000 distinct CDR3 sequences, about 20% seen once. Sample: blood. The origin of the receptors is a man aged 65 to 85 in good health.

The CDR3 spells CASSVAWTADTQYF. CDR3 sequence (DNA): TGTGCCAGCAGCGTAGCGTGGACAGCAGATACGCAGTATTTT. This chain connects TRBV9 to TRBJ2-3; D possibly corresponds to TRBD1 (6 bases). Trimming removed 0 bases at V and 4 bases at J, with 9 bases between. The CDR3 has 14 amino acids. Germline lookup yields CDR1 SGDLS and CDR2 YYNGEE. Variable domain in full (rest from reference TRBV9 and TRBJ2-3): DSGVTQTPKHLITATGQRVTLRCSPRSGDLSVYWYQQSLDQGLQFLIQYYNGEERAKGNILERFSAQQFPDLHSELNLSSLELGDSALYFCASSVAWTADTQYFGPGTRLTVL.

This chain uses TRBV10-3 with TRBJ1-5; D ambiguous. V was trimmed by 8 bases and J by 1 base, leaving 9 bases between them. The CDR3 is made up of 13 amino acids. The V gene's germline CDR1 is ENHRY and CDR2 SYGVKD. CDR3 sequence: CAISTGSNQPQHF. Written as DNA, the CDR3 is TGTGCCATCTCCACGGGCAGCAATCAGCCCCAGCATTTT.

This chain uses TRBV6-5 with TRBJ1-4; the D gene is possibly TRBD1 (6 bases). The ends were cut back, 3 bases at V and 5 bases at J, with 13 bases in the middle. CDR1 and CDR2 (germline): MNHEY, SVGAGI. The CDR3 spans 15 residues. CDR3 loop: CASSYNGQGNEKLFF. CDR3 coding DNA: TGTGCCAGCAGTTATAATGGGCAGGGGAATGAAAAACTGTTTTTT.

This chain uses TRBV12-3 or TRBV12-4 with TRBJ2-5; D gene ambiguous. The CDR3 totals 15 residues. V was shortened by 1 base and J by 0 bases, with 9 bases between the two germline ends. The CDR3 here is CASSLVGRYQETQYF. The CDR3 DNA reads TGTGCCAGCAGTTTAGTAGGACGGTACCAAGAGACCCAGTACTTC.

The V call is TRBV5-6, the J call TRBJ2-5; D assignment may be TRBD1 or TRBD2 (5 bases each). Germline CDR1 SGHDT, CDR2 YYEEEE. This CDR3 contains 16 residues. Deletions cut 0 bases from V and 7 bases from J, with 19 bases between. The CDR3, as DNA: TGTGCCAGCAGCTTGGTTTATGAGTCCTCAGGGAGGACCCAGTACTTC. It yields the protein CASSLVYESSGRTQYF.

The J gene is TRBJ2-3, the V gene TRBV12-3 or TRBV12-4; possible D gene TRBD1, 7 bases. V was clipped by 5 bases and J by 9 bases, with 12 bases between them. The CDR3 has 12 amino acids. The CDR3 spells CASSEQGRTQYF. CDR3 in DNA: TGTGCCAGCAGTGAACAGGGGAGGACGCAGTATTTT.

DNA for the CDR3: TGCGCCAGCAGCCAGGCGGGACGGTCCACAGATACGCAGTATTTT. It yields the protein CASSQAGRSTDTQYF. This sequence joins TRBV4-3 and TRBJ2-3; D is perhaps TRBD2 (6 bases). Germline loops: CDR1 LGHNA, CDR2 YSLEER. V was cut by 3 bases and J by 2 bases, with 12 bases left in between. CDR3 length equals 15 residues.

The rearrangement joins TRBV7-9 to TRBJ2-3; D call uncertain. Germline-derived CDR1 and CDR2 are SEHNR and FQNEAQ (reference sequence). Trimming stripped 5 bases from V and 5 bases from J, with 8 bases between. The CDR3 has 12 residues. CDR3 sequence reads: CASSRSVDTQYF. In nucleotides, the CDR3 is TGTGCCAGCAGCCGGTCGGTAGATACGCAGTATTTT.

This clonotype was detected only a few times. J is TRBJ2-3 and V is TRBV2; 10 bases match TRBD2. The ends lost 4 bases at V and 0 bases at J; junction bases unmatched: 10. Germline lookup yields CDR1 SNHLY and CDR2 FYNNEI. The CDR3 has 18 residues. CDR3 in amino acids: CASSVFPSGGASTDTQYF. Here the CDR3 DNA reads TGTGCCAGCAGTGTGTTTCCTAGCGGGGGAGCTAGCACAGATACGCAGTATTTT.

This clonotype was seen only a few times. The junction departs from the called germline gene at one end, perhaps through a read error. The rearrangement links TRBV12-3 or TRBV12-4 to TRBJ2-1; TRBD1 might be the D (5 bases). This CDR3 contains 13 residues. CDR3 sequence (DNA): TGTGCCAGCAGTTATCTGCAGGGCCATGAGCAACTCTTC. Translating gives CASSYLQGHEQLF.

The chain links TRBV11-3 to TRBJ2-7, with D possibly being TRBD2 (5 bases). The CDR3 loop spans 16 amino acids. CDR1 and CDR2 from the germline V gene are SGHNT and YENEEA. As DNA, the CDR3 is TGTGCCAGCAGCTTAGACGGACGGGGTGGCTCCTACGGGCAGTACGTC. Its translation: CASSLDGRGGSYGQYV.

This sequence joins TRBV7-9 and TRBJ2-5; D remains unclear. Germline assignment: CDR1 SEHNR and CDR2 FQNEAQ (reference sequence). V shed 10 bases and J shed 1 base, with 10 bases lying between them. This CDR3 is 12 amino acids long. CDR3: CATLEFQETQYF. CDR3 DNA sequence: TGTGCCACCCTCGAATTCCAAGAGACCCAGTACTTC.

This clonotype has a single count. It is likely a read error, because the conserved phenylalanine at the end of the CDR3 is missing. In DNA form, the CDR3 reads TGCGCCAGCAGACCCGGACTAGTCTGGAGCGAGCAGTACGAC. It encodes CASRPGLVWSEQYD. The chain couples TRBV5-1 to TRBJ2-5; 7 nucleotides align to TRBD2. The end of the DNA is better explained by TRBJ2-7, so the J call may be wrong. CDR3 length: 14 residues. Germline assignment: CDR1 SGHRS and CDR2 YFSETQ.

The chain joins TRBV18 to TRBJ2-1; possible D gene TRBD2, 7 bases. Germline V CDR1 and CDR2: KGHSH, LQKENI. This CDR3 spans 15 amino acids. V lost 6 bases to trimming and J lost 6 bases, with 18 bases between them. CDR3 DNA: TGTGCCAGCTCCCCGGGGGGCAGTCTGGGCAATGAGCAGTTCTTC. It specifies CASSPGGSLGNEQFF.

This clonotype was recorded a few times. The chain links TRBV12-3 or TRBV12-4 to TRBJ2-5; D remains unclear. CDR3 length: 16 residues. V was clipped by 6 bases and J by 5 bases, with 22 bases between them. CDR3 nucleotides: TGTGCCAGCAGCCCGCCTTGGATGGAAGGTCGGGAGACCCAGTACTTC. This gives the protein CASSPPWMEGRETQYF.

This clonotype was observed a handful of times. The chain combines TRBV6-1 with TRBJ2-4; 9 bases align to TRBD2. The V gene end was trimmed by 5 bases and the J gene end by 6 bases; junction bases not matched to a gene: 14. The CDR3 is 17 residues long. From germline, CDR1 is MNHNS and CDR2 SASEGT. The CDR3 here is CASSTLYGRGGLNIQYF. The CDR3 bases are TGTGCCAGCAGTACCCTTTATGGGCGGGGGGGCCTAAACATTCAGTACTTC.

This rearrangement joins TRBV20-1 to TRBJ2-3; D gene unclear. CDR1 is DFQATT, CDR2 SNEGSKA, per germline (reference sequence). Deletions cut 6 bases from V and 2 bases from J, with 6 bases between. The CDR3 covers 11 residues. CDR3 protein: CSAPNTDTQYF. CDR3 bases: TGCAGTGCGCCTAACACAGATACGCAGTATTTT.

The chain is built from TRBV5-1 and TRBJ2-7; the D is unclear. Trimming removed 4 bases from V and 6 bases from J, with 11 bases in between. The CDR3 has 12 residues. Per germline, CDR1 SGHRS and CDR2 YFSETQ. The CDR3 loop reads CASSPPPGEQYF. CDR3 in DNA: TGCGCCAGCAGCCCTCCACCGGGCGAGCAGTACTTC. Using reference TRBV5-1 and TRBJ2-7 for the parts outside the CDR3, the full variable domain is KAGVTQTPRYLIKTRGQQVTLSCSPISGHRSVSWYQQTPGQGLQFLFEYFSETQRNKGNFPGRFSGRQFSNSRSEMNVSTLELGDSALYLCASSPPPGEQYFGPGTRLTVT.

This clonotype was observed a handful of times. The chain joins TRBV9 to TRBJ2-5, with 8 bases lining up with TRBD2. The J segment lost 4 bases and the V segment lost 0 bases, leaving 11 bases of the junction unmatched. The CDR3 covers 17 residues. CDR1 and CDR2 (germline): SGDLS, YYNGEE. CDR3 loop: CASSVGAISGASETQYF. In DNA form, the CDR3 reads TGTGCCAGCAGCGTAGGAGCCATTAGCGGGGCTTCAGAGACCCAGTACTTC.

The rearrangement uses TRBV6-4 and TRBJ2-2, with TRBD1 matching over 8 bases. Losses at the gene ends were 5 bases for V and 5 bases for J; bases not matched to a gene: 7. In germline, CDR1 is MRHNA, CDR2 SNTAGT. The CDR3 loop spans 15 amino acids. CDR3 amino acids: CASSQDRGVTGELFF. The CDR3 coding sequence is TGTGCCAGCAGTCAAGACAGGGGTGTAACCGGGGAGCTGTTTTTT.

This clonotype was seen only a few times. CDR3 nucleotide sequence: TGTGCCAGCAGCCCCTTCGGACAGGGCGCACCGGCTGAGACGCAGTATTTT. This encodes CASSPFGQGAPAETQYF. This chain links TRBV7-2 with TRBJ2-3, with 8 bases aligning to TRBD1. Germline loops: CDR1 SGHTA, CDR2 FQGNSA. With V trimmed by 5 bases and J by 9 bases, 19 bases remained unmatched. The CDR3 runs to 17 residues.

This clonotype was seen many times. CDR3: CASEGTSGNTIYF. CDR3 nucleotide sequence: TGCGCCAGCGAGGGCACCTCTGGAAACACCATATATTTT. The chain carries TRBV10-2 and TRBJ1-3; no clear D gene. The CDR3 covers 13 residues. V shed 8 bases and J shed 0 bases, with 8 bases lying between them. From germline, CDR1 is WSHSY and CDR2 SAAADI.